Presented here are 20 T cell receptor beta chains from one specimen sequenced in a study of regulatory T cells in long-lasting Graves disease. Noted time point: newly diagnosed GD, antithyroid drugs for less than 3 months. Making the TCR library involved RNA that had been extracted from PBMCs. Library construction for TCR beta used iRepertoire HTBI primers and Arm-PCR of CDR3 regions. TCRdb itself ran the multiplex PCR reads through MiXCR, one entry per CDR3 protein. The sample lists about 520,000 distinct CDR3 sequences, 9.5% to 15% occurring once. This same sample was also taken into another study, of T cells in Graves' hyperthyroidism and ophthalmopathy.

Sequencing used peripheral blood mononuclear cells (PBMCs), obtained at new diagnosis, from a patient treated with antithyroid drugs. Source of these receptors: a young woman with Graves disease.

This clonotype was counted ten times or more. The genes are TRBV5-1 and TRBJ2-3; a possible D gene is TRBD2 (5 bases). Trimming shortened V by 4 bases and J by 6 bases, and 12 bases separated the two germline ends. The CDR3 length is 13 residues. CDR1 and CDR2 (germline): SGHRS, YFSETQ. Here the CDR3 DNA reads TGCGCCAGCAGCGCGGCTAGAGGGGATACGCAGTATTTT. As protein: CASSAARGDTQYF. The full variable domain, rest sourced from reference TRBV5-1 and TRBJ2-3, is KAGVTQTPRYLIKTRGQQVTLSCSPISGHRSVSWYQQTPGQGLQFLFEYFSETQRNKGNFPGRFSGRQFSNSRSEMNVSTLELGDSALYLCASSAARGDTQYFGPGTRLTVL.

The chain employs TRBV18 and TRBJ2-7; no clear D. This CDR3 comprises 18 residues. CDR1 and CDR2 from the germline V gene are KGHSH and LQKENI. The V gene lost 2 bases and the J gene lost 6 bases, with 26 bases spanning the gap. The DNA of the CDR3 is TGTGCCAGCTCACCATTTCCCATCAGTGAAACTAATACCATCGAGCAGTACTTC. It translates to CASSPFPISETNTIEQYF.

This clonotype was recorded a few times. The chain couples TRBV12-3 or TRBV12-4 to TRBJ2-7; 9 bases align to TRBD1. CDR3 length: 17 amino acids. Trimming removed 0 bases from V and 2 bases from J; junction bases left unmatched: 8. The DNA of the CDR3 is TGTGCCAGCAGTTTAGCGTTGACCCGGGACAGGGCCTACGAGCAGTACTTC. Amino acids: CASSLALTRDRAYEQYF.

The chain couples TRBV6-4 to TRBJ2-2; TRBD2 is a possible D gene (5 bases). The CDR3 loop spans 12 amino acids. The V end lost 8 bases, the J end lost 6 bases, and 10 bases lay between the germline ends. Germline V gene sequence: CDR1 MRHNA, CDR2 SNTAGT. The CDR3 here is CASRGRSGELFF. The CDR3 coding sequence is TGTGCCAGCCGGGGTCGTTCCGGGGAGCTGTTTTTT.

This clonotype was observed a handful of times. CDR3 region: CARAPLGSPLHF. The CDR3 coding sequence is TGTGCCAGAGCCCCTTTGGGGTCACCCCTCCACTTT. The chain uses TRBV19 and TRBJ1-6; D is unresolved. This CDR3 is 12 amino acids long. Deletions cut 9 bases from V and 10 bases from J, with 13 bases between. Looked up from germline, CDR1 is LNHDA and CDR2 is SQIVND (reference sequence).

This clonotype was found many times. The rearrangement uses TRBV11-2 and TRBJ2-7; 9 nucleotides align to TRBD1. V was clipped by 5 bases and J by 5 bases; unmatched bases: 10. The CDR3 spans 15 residues. Germline V CDR1 and CDR2: SGHAT, FQNNGV. The CDR3 loop reads CASSKQDRGIDEQYF. CDR3 DNA: TGTGCCAGCAGCAAACAGGACAGGGGAATAGACGAGCAGTACTTC.

The J gene is TRBJ2-7, the V gene TRBV6-1, with 11 bases aligning to TRBD2. The CDR3 is 15 amino acids. V lost 5 bases, J lost 4 bases, and 7 bases stayed unmatched. The germline gives CDR1 MNHNS, CDR2 SASEGT. This chain's CDR3 is CASSIAGGGRYEQYF. The DNA of the CDR3 is TGTGCCAGCAGTATAGCGGGGGGGGGCAGGTACGAGCAGTACTTC.

This clonotype was seen more than once but under ten times. This rearrangement joins TRBV7-3 to TRBJ1-2, with D unresolved. The CDR3 sequence is 13 residues long. In germline, CDR1 is SGHTA, CDR2 FQGTGA. V lost 3 bases, J lost 4 bases, and 9 bases lay in between. The CDR3 here is CASSFTAGYGYTF. CDR3 DNA: TGTGCCAGCAGCTTCACCGCCGGCTATGGCTACACCTTC. Variable domain in full (rest from reference TRBV7-3 and TRBJ1-2): GAGVSQTPSNKVTEKGKYVELRCDPISGHTALYWYRQSLGQGPEFLIYFQGTGAADDSGLPNDRFFAVRPEGSVSTLKIQRTERGDSAVYLCASSFTAGYGYTFGSGTRLTVV.

This clonotype has ten or more counts. The rearrangement uses TRBV7-9 and TRBJ2-1, with 9 bases matching TRBD2. The CDR3 spans 15 residues. In germline, CDR1 is SEHNR, CDR2 FQNEAQ (reference sequence). After removal of 8 bases from V and 2 bases from J, the junction contained 7 bases not matched to a gene. For the CDR3, the DNA is TGTGCCAGCGGACTCGGGACTAGCACCTACAATGAGCAGTTCTTC. Amino acid sequence: CASGLGTSTYNEQFF. Filled out from reference TRBV7-9 and TRBJ2-1, the complete variable domain reads DTGVSQNPRHKITKRGQNVTFRCDPISEHNRLYWYRQTLGQGPEFLTYFQNEAQLEKSRLLSDRFSAERPKGSFSTLEIQRTEQGDSAMYLCASGLGTSTYNEQFFGPGTRLTVL.

This clonotype was found many times. The chain couples TRBV29-1 to TRBJ1-3; D gene unclear. V gave up 4 bases and J gave up 0 bases, with 1 base separating them. This CDR3 has 11 amino acids. The V gene's germline CDR1 is SQVTM and CDR2 ANQGSEA. The CDR3, as DNA: TGCAGCGTTGCCTCTGGAAACACCATATATTTT. Amino acid sequence: CSVASGNTIYF.

There are many counts of this clonotype. Mismatch with germline at one junction end may stem from a read error. This chain's CDR3 is CASTLALGNSAGELFF. CDR3 nucleotide sequence: TGTGCCAGCACCTTAGCTCTAGGAAACTCAGCCGGGGAGCTGTTTTTT. The V gene is TRBV7-9, the J gene TRBJ2-2; D is undetermined. CDR1 is SEHNR and CDR2 is FQNEAQ in the germline V gene (reference sequence). There are 16 residues in the CDR3. The entire variable domain, with the rest obtained from reference TRBV7-9 and TRBJ2-2, is as follows: DTGVSQNPRHKITKRGQNVTFRCDPISEHNRLYWYRQTLGQGPEFLTYFQNEAQLEKSRLLSDRFSAERPKGSFSTLEIQRTEQGDSAMYLCASTLALGNSAGELFFGEGSRLTVL.

This clonotype has just a few counts. This may be a read error: a much more frequent sequence differs by one nucleotide. The chain employs TRBV20-1 and TRBJ1-4; possibly TRBD1 for D (5 bases). Trimming took 6 bases from V and 2 from J, leaving 19 bases between them. The CDR3 is made up of 16 amino acids. Germline lookup yields CDR1 DFQATT and CDR2 SNEGSKA (reference sequence). The CDR3 nucleotides read TGCAGTGCCATGGCAGGGTTCGCTTCGACTAATGAAAAACTGTTTTTT. Protein product: CSAMAGFASTNEKLFF.

This clonotype came up many times. The chain has TRBV6-1 and TRBJ1-1; 7 nucleotides align to TRBD1. V was clipped by 7 bases and J by 1 base; unmatched bases: 6. The CDR3 spans 14 residues. CDR1 is MNHNS, CDR2 SASEGT, per germline. CDR3 nucleotides: TGTGCCAGCACCCCGGACAGGACGAACACTGAAGCTTTCTTT. Its protein product is CASTPDRTNTEAFF.

This chain links TRBV27 with TRBJ2-1, with 9 bases lining up with TRBD2. Germline CDR1 MNHEY, CDR2 SMNVEV (reference sequence). This CDR3 contains 18 residues. The V segment lost 4 bases and the J segment 7 bases; nucleotides outside the gene matches: 17. The CDR3 region has the DNA TGTGCCAGCAGTTCATACGGAAGAATAGCGGGAGTCGGGAATGAGCAGTTCTTC. Amino acids: CASSSYGRIAGVGNEQFF.

This clonotype appeared many times. The chain has TRBV19 and TRBJ2-1; TRBD2 agrees at 11 bases. J was trimmed by 2 bases and V by 7 bases; bases with no gene match: 4. Germline V gene lookup returns CDR1 LNHDA and CDR2 SQIVND (reference sequence). This CDR3 is 15 amino acids long. CDR3 sequence reads: CASKSSGRAYNEQFF. Here the CDR3 DNA reads TGTGCCAGTAAAAGTAGCGGGAGGGCCTACAATGAGCAGTTCTTC.

This clonotype has just a few counts. V is TRBV9 and J is TRBJ2-5; D is perhaps TRBD2 (7 bases). Germline CDR1 reads SGDLS; CDR2 reads YYNGEE. CDR3 length: 18 residues. With 4 bases removed from V and 5 bases from J, the gap between germline ends came to 27 bases. The DNA for the CDR3 is TGTGCCAGCAGCCCCCGTAGCCAAGGGGGGGCAGTGAGGGAGACCCAGTACTTC. Translated, it gives CASSPRSQGGAVRETQYF.

There are many counts of this clonotype. CDR3 coding DNA: TGTGCCAGCAGTGAAGTTCGAGTGAACACTGAAGCTTTCTTT. This translates into CASSEVRVNTEAFF. The chain joins TRBV2 to TRBJ1-1; D unresolved. The V end was cut by 1 base, the J end by 0 bases, with 6 bases between. Per the germline V gene, CDR1 is SNHLY and CDR2 is FYNNEI. The CDR3 contains 14 residues.

In its sample, this clonotype was seen many times. No DNA is shown, since the ends of the CDR3 on it are uncertain; the CDR3 is the one TCRdb lists. This rearrangement joins TRBV30 to TRBJ2-2. The CDR3 is 12 residues long, counting both termini. Germline V gene lookup returns CDR1 GTSNPN and CDR2 SVGIG (reference sequence). The CDR3 region is CALRRRAGELFF.

Many counts were recorded for this clonotype. The V gene is TRBV11-2, the J gene TRBJ2-5, with TRBD2 matching 14 bases. Germline assignment: CDR1 SGHAT and CDR2 FQNNGV. The CDR3 extends over 17 amino acids. The junction had 9 bases not matched to a gene; V was cut back by 5 bases and J by 4 bases. CDR3 residues: CASSLGTSGSPRETQYF. As DNA, the CDR3 is TGTGCCAGCAGCCTCGGGACTAGCGGGAGCCCCCGAGAGACCCAGTACTTC.

The sample holds many counts of this clonotype. This sequence joins TRBV4-1 and TRBJ2-1, with TRBD2 as a possible D gene (6 bases). V was pared by 7 bases and J by 0 bases, with 16 bases between. Looked up from germline, CDR1 is MGHRA and CDR2 is YSYEKL. The CDR3 runs to 16 residues. The CDR3 region has the DNA TGCGCCAGCACCCTATTCGGGGGACCCTCCTACAATGAGCAGTTCTTC. This translates into CASTLFGGPSYNEQFF.